The 13 T cell receptor beta chains in this list originate from one sample, sequenced in a study of OX40 agonist ivuxolimab in advanced cancers. Some clones are missing from TCRdb's copy, which holds only in-frame ones; the method was immunoSEQ multiplex PCR. The data show around 68,000 clones, with around nine tenths seen just once and roughly 1.9% held by the top ten. Here the sequenced sample was CD4+ or CD8+ T cells sorted from blood, taken in a trial of the OX40 agonist ivuxolimab. The receptors come from an adult with an advanced solid tumor such as melanoma, head and neck, liver or kidney cancer.

This chain uses TRBV28 with TRBJ2-3, with 14 bases that match TRBD2. CDR1 and CDR2 from the germline V gene are MDHEN and SYDVKM. The CDR3 is 17 amino acids. After removal of 6 bases from V and 6 bases from J, the junction contained 11 bases not matched to a gene. In DNA form, the CDR3 reads TGTGCCAGCAGGCCCCCGGGACTAGCGGGAGTGGCTGATACGCAGTATTTT. Translation gives CASRPPGLAGVADTQYF.

This chain uses TRBV29-1 with TRBJ1-1, with D possibly being TRBD1 (5 bases). V shed 4 bases and J shed 0 bases, with 12 bases lying between them. CDR1 SQVTM and CDR2 ANQGSEA come from the germline V gene. CDR3 length: 14 amino acids. CDR3 loop: CSVGATVVNTEAFF. The CDR3 bases are TGCAGCGTTGGAGCGACAGTGGTGAACACTGAAGCTTTCTTT.

The table lists this clone with a count of one. The genes are TRBV5-5 and TRBJ1-5, with TRBD1 as a possible D gene (5 bases). The CDR3 has 15 residues. Per the germline V gene, CDR1 is SGHKS and CDR2 is YYEKEE (reference sequence). V lost 4 bases to trimming and J lost 3 bases, with 14 bases between them. The CDR3 reads CASSPEGTTNQPQHF. In DNA form, the CDR3 reads TGTGCCAGCAGCCCCGAAGGGACCACCAATCAGCCCCAGCATTTT.

The CDR3, as DNA: TGTGCCAGCAGCGTTGAATTCCCAGATACGCAGTATTTT. Protein: CASSVEFPDTQYF. The chain employs TRBV9 and TRBJ2-3; D unclear. Between the trimmed V and J ends, which lost 2 bases and 4 bases, there was a span of 8 bases. The germline gives CDR1 SGDLS, CDR2 YYNGEE. The CDR3 contains 13 residues.

This clone occurred a few times. This chain uses TRBV5-5 with TRBJ2-1; 8 bases align to TRBD1. In germline, CDR1 is SGHKS, CDR2 YYEKEE (reference sequence). CDR3 size: 15 residues. The V gene end was trimmed by 1 base and the J gene end by 8 bases; junction bases not matched to a gene: 8. The CDR3 DNA reads as TGTGCCAGCAGCTTGACGCGGACAGGGCTCGATGAGCAGTTCTTC. Its protein product is CASSLTRTGLDEQFF.

The chain is built from TRBV5-4 and TRBJ1-1, with D possibly TRBD1 on 5 matching bases. V lost 1 base to trimming and J lost 1 base, with 11 bases between them. The V gene's germline CDR1 is SGHNT and CDR2 YYREEE (reference sequence). The CDR3 runs to 15 residues. The CDR3 here is CASSLMGVGNTEAFF. As DNA, the CDR3 is TGTGCCAGCAGCTTGATGGGGGTGGGGAACACTGAAGCTTTCTTT.

The chain carries TRBV27 and TRBJ2-3; perhaps TRBD1 as D (5 bases). The V gene lost 3 bases and the J gene lost 1 base, with 8 bases spanning the gap. Germline V gene lookup returns CDR1 MNHEY and CDR2 SMNVEV (reference sequence). This CDR3 has 14 amino acids. CDR3 region: CASSFGARTDTQYF. The CDR3 nucleotides are TGTGCCAGCAGTTTTGGGGCACGCACAGATACGCAGTATTTT.

The V gene is TRBV5-1, the J gene TRBJ2-3, with D uncertain. V was shortened by 0 bases and J by 0 bases, with 5 bases between the two germline ends. Germline assignment: CDR1 SGHRS and CDR2 YFSETQ. The CDR3 is 14 amino acids. In DNA form, the CDR3 reads TGCGCCAGCAGCTTGGCGTCTAGCACAGATACGCAGTATTTT. Amino acids: CASSLASSTDTQYF.

V and J are TRBV4-3 and TRBJ2-4, with D tentatively TRBD1 or TRBD2 (5 bases each). Germline assignment: CDR1 LGHNA and CDR2 YSLEER. This CDR3 is built from 17 residues. Between the trimmed V and J ends, which lost 4 bases and 0 bases, there was a span of 16 bases. CDR3 protein: CASSPGPRRVAKNIQYF. The CDR3 region has the DNA TGCGCCAGCAGCCCGGGACCCCGAAGGGTAGCCAAAAACATTCAGTACTTC.

This clone was observed a few times. As DNA, the CDR3 is TGTGCCTCTTCCCGGGACAGGGAATTTTATGGCTACACCTTC. It translates to CASSRDREFYGYTF. V gene TRBV5-6 combines with J gene TRBJ1-2, with 9 bases lining up with TRBD1. The CDR3 contains 14 residues. With 10 bases clipped from V and 5 bases from J, the junction kept 12 bases outside the gene matches. Germline values: CDR1 SGHDT, CDR2 YYEEEE. Full variable domain (rest looked up from reference TRBV5-6 and TRBJ1-2): DAGVTQSPTHLIKTRGQQVTLRCSPKSGHDTVSWYQQALGQGPQFIFQYYEEEERQRGNFPDRFSGHQFPNYSSELNVNALLLGDSALYLCASSRDREFYGYTFGSGTRLTVV.

The rearrangement uses TRBV11-2 and TRBJ2-1; 8 bases fit TRBD2. J was trimmed by 12 bases and V by 3 bases; bases with no gene match: 7. The length of the CDR3 is 13 residues. Germline V gives CDR1 SGHAT, CDR2 FQNNGV. This chain's CDR3 is CASSLPGLVGQFF. CDR3 in DNA: TGTGCCAGCAGCTTGCCGGGACTAGTCGGGCAGTTCTTC.

In this sample, this clone turned up once. J is TRBJ1-5 and V is TRBV5-6; the match to TRBD1 covers 7 bases. Germline V lookup: CDR1 SGHDT, CDR2 YYEEEE. The junction had 7 bases not matched to a gene; V was cut back by 0 bases and J by 4 bases. This CDR3 contains 16 residues. CDR3 residues: CASSLGGQLLNQPQHF. DNA of the CDR3: TGTGCCAGCAGCTTGGGGGGACAGCTTCTTAATCAGCCCCAGCATTTT.

V and J are TRBV2 and TRBJ1-6; D unclear. V lost 4 bases to trimming and J lost 7 bases, with 11 bases between them. Germline loops: CDR1 SNHLY, CDR2 FYNNEI. CDR3 length equals 14 residues. The CDR3 nucleotides read TGTGCCAGCAGTGTCCGGGATCCAAATTCACCCCTCCACTTT. Translated, it gives CASSVRDPNSPLHF.